This entry describes one T cell receptor (beta chain). Its antigen is still unknown. The record has no base qualities; no much larger clone is one base away. The immunoSEQ Assay was used to sequence TCR beta CDR3 regions from DNA. As for the original processing: T cell density was computed as TCR beta template counts normalized to usable DNA estimated by amplifying housekeeping genes. Richness was estimated with the preseqR package, extrapolating to 400,000 templates for PBMC samples and 120,000 templates for tissue samples. Clonality was defined by subtracting Pielou's evenness from one. Differential abundance testing on productive amino-acid clonotypes, with a minimum total count of 5 and an alpha of 0.1, was used to identify tissue-enriched TCRs. The Jaccard Index and the Morisita Overlap Index were used to measure repertoire overlap between compartments. TCR beta CDR3s were clustered by GLIPH together with public tetramer-defined viral CDR3s, and at least three viral sequences plus V-gene enrichment were required for viral motifs. TCRdb obtained this table from immuneACCESS and retained in-frame rearrangements with V and J assigned. These tables miss some clones; where compared with another copy, unresolved V genes account for less than half of the shortfall, and the remainder is unexplained. V and J calls and clone size are as listed in that table; D and trimming were resolved from the DNA. In all, the sample holds 20,000 to 25,000 clones, and about nine tenths of those were seen once. The ten largest make up about a fifth of the sample.

The entry originates in a study of T cells in localized non-small cell lung cancer (dated by TCRdb to the early 2020s). Looking at the study overall: The study examined T cell repertoires in approximately 240 patients with early-stage NSCLC and compared tumors with uninvolved tumor-adjacent lungs. All 250 or so NSCLC patients in the cohort were treatment-naive and had localized lung tumors that were resected. The mean age of the NSCLC patients was just over 65 years, with fewer than 150 men and 110 or so women. The investigation overall reported the following: Multi-region tumor sequencing was not performed, so intratumor heterogeneity could not be excluded. Because of the exploratory design, TCR variables were selected using unadjusted p-values without false-discovery rate correction. Uninvolved tumor-adjacent lung showed the highest T cell clonality, higher than tumor, which suggests more focused antigenic responses in the adjacent lung. Longer overall survival was associated with higher T cell density in blood, whereas shorter survival was associated with higher clonality in adjacent lung. Of the top 100 tumor clones, a median of approximately 60 were detected in paired uninvolved adjacent lung; 28 were also among that lung's top 100.

According to the germline V gene, CDR1 reads MGHDK and CDR2 reads SYGVNS. Spanning cysteine to phenylalanine, the CDR3 consists of 16 amino acids. The DNA shown is the 48-base CDR3, in frame from base 1. V is cut by 6 bases and J by 2 bases, and the space between the germline ends is 19 bases. At diagnosis, peripheral blood, uninvolved tumor-adjacent lung and tumor were collected and were preserved as a mix of fresh-frozen and FFPE material. For TCR repertoire profiling, blood samples were analyzed in the form of peripheral blood mononuclear cells. The source material was peripheral blood, sampled before any cancer treatment. The sequence is built from TRBV25-1 and TRBJ2-5; the D gene assignment is perhaps TRBD1 or TRBD2, with each matching 6 bases. The TCR was taken from a man aged 40 to 69 with stage I squamous cell lung carcinoma. The bases read TGTGCCAGCAGCTTCACGGGGGCGGGCTTGCAAGAGACCCAGTACTTC. It encodes CASSFTGAGLQETQYF.